The 26 T cell receptor beta chains presented below share a single source sample, sequenced in a study of beta chain features in type 1 diabetes. Their antigens are not known. Sequenced material consisted of expressed TCRB transcripts (all of the isolated RNA was reverse transcribed). The assay was immunoSEQ multiplex PCR, and TCRdb's table has in-frame clones only and misses some. The repertoire holds about 700,000 clones, with 13% as singletons. Notes on the study in general: TCRB CDR3s were moderately but significantly shorter in Type 1 diabetes patients in all four CD4+ subsets.

What was sequenced was naive CD4+ T cells from blood. The receptors were sampled from a man in his late teens or twenties with type 1 diabetes.

V gene TRBV10-3 combines with J gene TRBJ2-5; possible D gene TRBD2, 6 bases. The CDR3 spans 13 residues. Trimming cost V 3 bases and J 3 bases, with 8 bases left between them. CDR1 and CDR2 from the germline V gene are ENHRY and SYGVKD. CDR3 sequence: CAISELAEETQYF. In DNA form, the CDR3 reads TGTGCCATCAGTGAACTAGCAGAAGAGACCCAGTACTTC.

The chain joins TRBV6-1 to TRBJ2-6; the match to TRBD1 covers 7 bases. Unmatched junction bases numbered 11, after V lost 4 bases and J lost 2 bases. The CDR3 loop spans 18 amino acids. Germline CDR1 MNHNS, CDR2 SASEGT. The CDR3 is CASSGDSPRRAGANVLTF. CDR3 in DNA: TGTGCCAGCAGTGGGGACAGTCCTAGGCGGGCTGGGGCCAACGTCCTGACTTTC.

This clone has a handful of counts. The chain has TRBV9 and TRBJ2-7, with a possible D match to TRBD2 (5 bases). Trimming removed 4 bases from V and 3 bases from J, with 14 bases in between. The CDR3 spans 14 residues. Germline-derived CDR1 and CDR2 are SGDLS and YYNGEE. The DNA for the CDR3 is TGTGCCAGCAGCCCCCTGAGCACTAGCTACGAGCAGTACTTC. This sequence encodes CASSPLSTSYEQYF. The full variable domain, in which reference TRBV9 and TRBJ2-7 provide the parts outside the CDR3, is DSGVTQTPKHLITATGQRVTLRCSPRSGDLSVYWYQQSLDQGLQFLIQYYNGEERAKGNILERFSAQQFPDLHSELNLSSLELGDSALYFCASSPLSTSYEQYFGPGTRLTVT.

The V call is TRBV4-1, the J call TRBJ1-2, with 9 bases lining up with TRBD1. The CDR3 is 14 residues long. V shed 4 bases, J shed 5 bases, and the junction held 5 bases outside the gene matches. CDR1 is MGHRA, CDR2 YSYEKL, per germline. The CDR3 loop is CASSRPGTGYGYTF. For the CDR3, the DNA is TGCGCCAGCAGCCGCCCCGGGACAGGGTATGGCTACACCTTC.

This clone was picked up a small number of times. This chain connects TRBV10-3 to TRBJ2-5, with D perhaps TRBD1 (6 bases). In germline, CDR1 is ENHRY, CDR2 SYGVKD. This CDR3 is built from 14 residues. V was clipped by 5 bases and J by 0 bases, with 10 bases between them. DNA of the CDR3: TGTGCCATCAGTTCCCAGGGGAACCAAGAGACCCAGTACTTC. Its protein product is CAISSQGNQETQYF.

This clone was seen a handful of times. V and J are TRBV29-1 and TRBJ2-1; TRBD2 matches at 8 bases. The CDR3 is 17 amino acids. V lost 0 bases to trimming and J lost 5 bases; unmatched junction nucleotides: 12. Germline V gene data show CDR1 as SQVTM and CDR2 as ANQGSEA. DNA for the CDR3: TGCAGCGTTGAAGATGGGTGGAAGCGGGGGATAGACAATGAGCAGTTCTTC. It yields the protein CSVEDGWKRGIDNEQFF.

The genes are TRBV6-5 and TRBJ1-2, with 7 bases lining up with TRBD1. CDR1 and CDR2 from the germline V gene are MNHEY and SVGAGI. The CDR3 extends over 13 amino acids. V lost 11 bases to trimming and J lost 3 bases; unmatched junction nucleotides: 9. The CDR3 is CAAYRGFDYGYTF. The CDR3 DNA sequence: TGTGCCGCCTACAGGGGATTCGACTATGGCTACACCTTC.

CDR3 in amino acids: CASTDDRGRRYTF. The DNA for the CDR3 is TGTGCCAGCACCGACGACAGGGGGCGCAGATACACCTTC. The genes are TRBV2 and TRBJ1-2, with 10 bases lining up with TRBD1. V dropped 7 bases and J dropped 11; count of bases not matched to a gene: 10. The CDR3 runs to 13 residues. Germline CDR1 SNHLY, CDR2 FYNNEI. The entire variable domain, with the rest obtained from reference TRBV2 and TRBJ1-2, is as follows: EPEVTQTPSHQVTQMGQEVILRCVPISNHLYFYWYRQILGQKVEFLVSFYNNEISEKSEIFDDQFSVERPDGSNFTLKIRSTKLEDSAMYFCASTDDRGRRYTFGSGTRLTVV.

This clone was found a few times. V usage is TRBV10-3 and J usage is TRBJ2-1, with D possibly called TRBD1 or TRBD2 (6 bases each). Germline V gives CDR1 ENHRY, CDR2 SYGVKD. The V end was cut by 2 bases, the J end by 5 bases, with 16 bases between. This CDR3 has 16 amino acids. CDR3 coding DNA: TGTGCCATCAGTGAGGGCCCCCGGGGGCCAGACAATGAGCAGTTCTTC. It specifies CAISEGPRGPDNEQFF.

This clone was picked up a small number of times. This chain joins TRBV30 and TRBJ2-5, with 9 positions matching TRBD2. The CDR3 contains 12 residues. Germline-derived CDR1 and CDR2 are GTSNPN and SVGIG (reference sequence). The V and J ends lost 6 bases and 5 bases, in that order; junction bases with no gene match: 4. This CDR3 reads CACGAGGETQYF. For the CDR3, the DNA is TGTGCCTGTGGAGCGGGGGGTGAGACCCAGTACTTC. Together with reference TRBV30 and TRBJ2-5, the CDR3 gives the full variable domain: SQTIHQWPATLVQPVGSPLSLECTVEGTSNPNLYWYRQAAGRGLQLLFYSVGIGQISSEVPQNLSASRPQDRQFILSSKKLLLSDSGFYLCACGAGGETQYFGPGTRLLVL.

This clone was seen only a few times. The chain has TRBV5-4 and TRBJ2-3; D unresolved. Germline CDR1 and CDR2: SGHNT and YYREEE (reference sequence). V lost 0 bases, J lost 0 bases, and 5 bases lay in between. This CDR3 region has 14 residues. This CDR3 is CASSLGGSTDTQYF. The CDR3 bases are TGTGCCAGCAGCTTGGGAGGCAGCACAGATACGCAGTATTTT.

This chain links TRBV2 with TRBJ2-7; D is ambiguous. Per germline, CDR1 SNHLY and CDR2 FYNNEI. The CDR3 contains 12 residues. Trimming left V 7 bases short and J 6 bases short, with 13 bases between. The CDR3 sequence is CASIPEVGEQYF. Written as DNA, the CDR3 is TGTGCCAGCATCCCCGAGGTGGGCGAGCAGTACTTC. Looking up the rest from reference TRBV2 and TRBJ2-7 gives the full variable domain: EPEVTQTPSHQVTQMGQEVILRCVPISNHLYFYWYRQILGQKVEFLVSFYNNEISEKSEIFDDQFSVERPDGSNFTLKIRSTKLEDSAMYFCASIPEVGEQYFGPGTRLTVT.

This chain links TRBV25-1 with TRBJ2-1, with TRBD2 as a possible D gene (5 bases). Germline-derived CDR1 and CDR2 are MGHDK and SYGVNS. The CDR3 loop spans 13 amino acids. Trimming stripped 6 bases from V and 3 bases from J, with 9 bases between. The CDR3 sequence is CASRTRDYNEQFF. Here the CDR3 DNA reads TGTGCCAGCAGGACGAGGGACTACAATGAGCAGTTCTTC.

This clone was recorded a few times. The chain is built from TRBV6-4 and TRBJ1-6, with D tentatively TRBD1 (6 bases). Trimming stripped 6 bases from V and 4 bases from J, with 13 bases between. The CDR3 contains 15 residues. The germline V gene encodes CDR1 MRHNA and CDR2 SNTAGT. CDR3 in amino acids: CASRPQQGYNSPLHF. The CDR3 DNA is TGTGCCAGCAGGCCTCAACAGGGTTATAATTCACCCCTCCACTTT.

The chain combines TRBV9 with TRBJ2-5; no firm D call. V dropped 5 bases and J dropped 2 bases, with 13 bases sitting between them. CDR3 length equals 14 residues. The V gene's germline CDR1 is SGDLS and CDR2 YYNGEE. This chain's CDR3 is CASSRTGEQETQYF. CDR3 nucleotides: TGTGCCAGCAGTAGAACTGGCGAACAAGAGACCCAGTACTTC.

To note about this clone: This specimen includes other DNA sequences encoding the same CDR3. The J gene is TRBJ1-4, the V gene TRBV6-5; D possibly corresponds to TRBD1 (6 bases). CDR3 length equals 14 residues. V was pared by 5 bases and J by 3 bases, with 10 bases between. The germline V gene encodes CDR1 MNHEY and CDR2 SVGAGI. The CDR3 loop reads CASSLQGSNEKLFF. The CDR3 DNA reads TGTGCCAGCAGTCTACAGGGCTCTAATGAAAAACTGTTTTTT.

V is TRBV30 and J is TRBJ1-6; no firm D call. Between the trimmed V and J ends, which lost 1 base and 0 bases, there was a span of 7 bases. CDR3 length: 15 residues. Germline V CDR1 and CDR2: GTSNPN, SVGIG (reference sequence). The DNA of the CDR3 is TGTGCCTGGAGTGCCAGTTTCTCCTATAATTCACCCCTCCACTTT. It yields the protein CAWSASFSYNSPLHF.

This chain connects TRBV4-1 to TRBJ1-1; D is perhaps TRBD1 (5 bases). V lost 0 bases and J lost 1, with 6 bases in between. This CDR3 has 14 amino acids. Germline V lookup: CDR1 MGHRA, CDR2 YSYEKL. CDR3 in DNA: TGCGCCAGCAGCCAAGAGGGGGAGAACACTGAAGCTTTCTTT. This translates into CASSQEGENTEAFF.

This clone was observed a handful of times. This rearrangement joins TRBV7-3 to TRBJ1-5; no reliable D call. Germline V gene lookup returns CDR1 SGHTA and CDR2 FQGTGA. CDR3 length: 13 residues. V was trimmed by 0 bases and J by 6 bases, leaving 6 bases between them. CDR3 nucleotide sequence: TGTGCCAGCAGCTTAACTCCGAGTCAGCCCCAGCATTTT. It yields the protein CASSLTPSQPQHF.

This clone was seen only a few times. The chain combines TRBV4-2 with TRBJ2-3, with 7 nucleotides matching TRBD1. Per the germline V gene, CDR1 is LGHNA and CDR2 is YNFKEQ. V trimming: 1 base; J trimming: 0 bases; junction bases outside the gene matches: 10. This CDR3 comprises 18 residues. CDR3 residues: CASSQGRQGGSSTDTQYF. CDR3 sequence (DNA): TGTGCCAGCAGCCAAGGGAGACAGGGTGGGTCAAGCACAGATACGCAGTATTTT.

The V and J genes are TRBV30 and TRBJ2-5; D gene uncertain. The ends were cut back, 2 bases at V and 5 bases at J, with 18 bases in the middle. CDR1 is GTSNPN, CDR2 SVGIG, per germline (reference sequence). CDR3 size: 15 residues. The CDR3 nucleotides are TGTGCCTGGAGTAACAACCTCCCCTTCGGGGAGACCCAGTACTTC. Its translation: CAWSNNLPFGETQYF. Based on the CDR3 plus reference TRBV30 and TRBJ2-5, the full variable domain is SQTIHQWPATLVQPVGSPLSLECTVEGTSNPNLYWYRQAAGRGLQLLFYSVGIGQISSEVPQNLSASRPQDRQFILSSKKLLLSDSGFYLCAWSNNLPFGETQYFGPGTRLLVL.

This clone has just a few counts. The rearrangement joins TRBV29-1 to TRBJ1-2; D is undetermined. The germline V gene encodes CDR1 SQVTM and CDR2 ANQGSEA. CDR3 length: 13 amino acids. With 7 bases removed from V and 5 bases from J, the gap between germline ends came to 17 bases. CDR3 nucleotides: TGCAGCGCCCTCCTTACAGTGTCTTATGGCTACACCTTC. Amino acid sequence: CSALLTVSYGYTF.

The chain has TRBV7-2 and TRBJ2-7, with a possible D match to TRBD2 (6 bases). This CDR3 spans 13 amino acids. The V gene lost 7 bases and the J gene lost 1 base, with 11 bases spanning the gap. The germline gives CDR1 SGHTA, CDR2 FQGNSA. The CDR3 nucleotides are TGTGCCAGCACTCTCGGGGGATCCTACGAGCAGTACTTC. This codes for CASTLGGSYEQYF.

This clone was seen a few times. Other DNA sequences within the sample encode an identical CDR3. The gene calls are TRBV30 and TRBJ1-5; D call uncertain. Germline V gene lookup returns CDR1 GTSNPN and CDR2 SVGIG (reference sequence). This CDR3 is built from 13 residues. Trimming shortened V by 2 bases and J by 5 bases, and 10 bases separated the two germline ends. CDR3 in amino acids: CAWSPGTDQPQHF. The DNA for the CDR3 is TGTGCCTGGAGTCCGGGCACCGATCAGCCCCAGCATTTT.

This chain uses TRBV19 with TRBJ2-5, with 9 bases identical to TRBD2. The CDR3 is made up of 15 amino acids. V was pared by 7 bases and J by 7 bases, with 13 bases of the junction left unmatched. CDR1 and CDR2 (germline): LNHDA, SQIVND (reference sequence). CDR3 in DNA: TGTGCCAGTACCAGCGAGACTAGCGGCTACGGGACCCAGTACTTC. The encoded protein is CASTSETSGYGTQYF.

The genes are TRBV6-6 and TRBJ2-1; D might be TRBD1 or TRBD2, each matching 6 bases. This CDR3 comprises 15 residues. Germline CDR1 is MNHNY and CDR2 is SVGAGI (reference sequence). Trimming removed 8 bases at V and 7 bases at J, with 21 bases between. DNA of the CDR3: TGTGCCAGCGGAAATGGGGGCACGACTAGGAATGAGCAGTTCTTC. Translating it yields CASGNGGTTRNEQFF.